The rows below give T cell receptor beta chains drawn from one sample of a study of cytomegalovirus exposure and HLA in healthy donors. The assay was immunoSEQ multiplex PCR, and TCRdb's table has in-frame clones only and misses some. The sample consists of more than 95,000 clones, 78% of them appearing once. The source material was PBMCs. These receptor sequences come from a woman in her thirties or forties in good health and CMV-seronegative. Each CDR3 is given with its conserved first and last residue. Fields, in order: V gene, J gene, clone size, CDR3 protein. Not every row has a clone size; where given, it reads once, few, many or a size class.

V: TRBV28
J: TRBJ1-1
size: few
CDR3: CASSLTGDRSSAFF

V: TRBV11-2
J: TRBJ1-2
size: NA
CDR3: CASTGTGDYYGYTF

V: TRBV7-8
J: TRBJ2-7
size: NA
CDR3: CASSTGQYSYEQYF

V: TRBV7-2
J: TRBJ1-2
size: few
CDR3: CASSLEATVISSGYTF

V: TRBV5-1
J: TRBJ2-7
size: NA
CDR3: CASSALSGRGSSQYF

V: TRBV27
J: TRBJ2-3
size: NA
CDR3: CASSGGGWRELRDTQYF

V: TRBV4-2
J: TRBJ1-4
size: NA
CDR3: CASSPRQGNEKLFF

V: TRBV28
J: TRBJ1-2
size: NA
CDR3: CASRTRTGDGYTF

V: TRBV9
J: TRBJ2-7
size: NA
CDR3: CASSGTGSEQYF

V: TRBV18
J: TRBJ2-2
size: NA
CDR3: CASSPGHRNTGELFF

V: TRBV5-6
J: TRBJ2-3
size: once
CDR3: CASSLDGQGDTDTQYF

V: TRBV28
J: TRBJ2-7
size: once
CDR3: CASSFGLPRHELSTYEQYF

V: TRBV28
J: TRBJ2-4
size: NA
CDR3: CASSSTGAGKNIQYF

V: TRBV28
J: TRBJ2-7
size: NA
CDR3: CASSSGGADPYEQYF

V: TRBV9
J: TRBJ2-1
size: NA
CDR3: CASSVAGYNEQFF

V: TRBV2
J: TRBJ2-5
size: once
CDR3: CASTLGLAGARETQYF

V: TRBV11-2
J: TRBJ2-7
size: few
CDR3: CASSLGQAVQYF

V: TRBV5-6
J: TRBJ2-5
size: few
CDR3: CASSSTGTGQETQYF

V: TRBV6-4
J: TRBJ2-6
size: NA
CDR3: CASSDSTGGGGANVLTF

V: TRBV2
J: TRBJ2-5
size: NA
CDR3: CASRDPGLAVQETQYF

V: TRBV25-1
J: TRBJ2-6
size: NA
CDR3: CASSSRSSGANGLTF

V: TRBV28
J: TRBJ2-3
size: NA
CDR3: CASRLAGADTQYF

V: TRBV18
J: TRBJ1-3
size: NA
CDR3: CASSPLTGIRTGNTIYF

V: TRBV2
J: TRBJ2-1
size: NA
CDR3: CASRTNSGEQFF

V: TRBV10-1
J: TRBJ2-2
size: NA
CDR3: CASSEEHSNTGELFF

V: TRBV28
J: TRBJ2-4
size: NA
CDR3: CASSLFGGVAASKNIQYF

V: TRBV19
J: TRBJ2-5
size: NA
CDR3: CASSIDPQETQYF

V: TRBV5-1
J: TRBJ1-1
size: NA
CDR3: CASSEPQSDTEAFF

V: TRBV14
J: TRBJ1-1
size: NA
CDR3: CASSPYRGRGEAFF

V: TRBV6-5
J: TRBJ2-7
size: NA
CDR3: CASSYRRDAGGEQYF

V: TRBV4-2
J: TRBJ1-1
size: NA
CDR3: CASSQDRTGAFF

V: TRBV7-3
J: TRBJ2-1
size: NA
CDR3: CASSMDSLAHNEQFF